The 18 T cell receptor beta chains in this list originate from one sample, sequenced in a study of cytomegalovirus exposure and HLA in healthy donors (dated by TCRdb to the late 2010s). The library relied on the immunoSEQ multiplex PCR assay. The multiplex PCR relied on a mix of 60 forward primers for TCR Vbeta segments and 13 reverse primers for TCR Jbeta segments. In its TCRdb copy, this immuneACCESS table keeps in-frame sequences only and misses some clones. Where compared with another copy, unresolved V genes explain less than half of these, and the others have no known cause. The sample table holds 250,000 to 350,000 clones, of which 86% were seen once. Of the sample, 3.5% to 4% falls within the top ten clones. Sequenced: PBMCs. The origin of the receptors is a man aged 35 to 55 in good health and CMV-seropositive.

J is TRBJ1-5 and V is TRBV6-6, with D tentatively TRBD1 (6 bases). The CDR3 spans 15 residues. Trimming stripped 5 bases from V and 2 bases from J, with 13 bases between. Germline CDR1 MNHNY, CDR2 SVGAGI (reference sequence). This CDR3 reads CASSNRVNGNQPQHF. The CDR3, as DNA: TGTGCCAGCAGTAACAGGGTTAACGGCAATCAGCCCCAGCATTTT.

V and J are TRBV11-3 and TRBJ2-2, with TRBD1 identical over 8 bases. Germline CDR1 and CDR2: SGHNT and YENEEA. CDR3 length: 15 residues. Trimming at V came to 5 bases and at J to 5 bases, leaving 7 bases not matched to a gene. As DNA, the CDR3 is TGTGCCAGCAGCCTAGGACAGGGAAGAACCGGGGAGCTGTTTTTT. It specifies CASSLGQGRTGELFF.

This clone was seen once. In DNA form, the CDR3 reads TGTGCCAGTAGTTTTACGACAGGGGACAATGAGCAGTTCTTC. It is translated as CASSFTTGDNEQFF. The J gene is TRBJ2-1, the V gene TRBV19, with TRBD1 identical over 8 bases. CDR1 and CDR2 from the germline V gene are LNHDA and SQIVND (reference sequence). This CDR3 has 14 amino acids. Trimming at V came to 5 bases and at J to 5 bases, leaving 5 bases not matched to a gene.

The chain combines TRBV6-5 with TRBJ2-1, with D possibly being TRBD2 (5 bases). From germline, CDR1 is MNHEY and CDR2 SVGAGI. The V end was cut by 7 bases, the J end by 5 bases, with 15 bases between. The CDR3 runs 14 residues. The CDR3 DNA follows: TGTGCCAGCACAGACCCGGACTTTAACAATGAGCAGTTCTTC. Its protein is CASTDPDFNNEQFF.

The V call is TRBV25-1, the J call TRBJ1-3; D gene ambiguous. V was clipped by 6 bases and J by 4 bases, with 4 bases between them. The CDR3 has 11 residues. CDR1 is MGHDK and CDR2 is SYGVNS in the germline V gene. CDR3 sequence (DNA): TGTGCCAGCAGGCGCGGAAACACCATATATTTT. Its translation is CASRRGNTIYF.

This clone has more than one count but fewer than ten. This chain connects TRBV5-1 to TRBJ2-7, with TRBD1 matching 7 bases. Germline V gene sequence: CDR1 SGHRS, CDR2 YFSETQ. This CDR3 region has 14 residues. V gave up 4 bases and J gave up 0 bases; unmatched junction bases: 4. CDR3 coding DNA: TGCGCCAGCAGCACAGGGGCTGCCTCCTACGAGCAGTACTTC. This encodes CASSTGAASYEQYF.

The V gene is TRBV28, the J gene TRBJ2-1, with D perhaps matching TRBD2 (6 bases). The CDR3 contains 15 residues. V was cut by 6 bases and J by 0 bases, with 12 bases left in between. Per the germline V gene, CDR1 is MDHEN and CDR2 is SYDVKM. CDR3 nucleotide sequence: TGTGCCAGCAGCCTAGCGCCTGGCTCCTACAATGAGCAGTTCTTC. This codes for CASSLAPGSYNEQFF.

The chain couples TRBV7-9 to TRBJ1-3; D remains unclear. Looked up from germline, CDR1 is SEHNR and CDR2 is FQNEAQ (reference sequence). Trimming left V 1 base short and J 4 bases short, with 5 bases between. This CDR3 has 13 amino acids. The CDR3 loop reads CASSLGTGNTIYF. The CDR3 bases are TGTGCCAGCAGCTTAGGTACAGGAAACACCATATATTTT.

The chain combines TRBV19 with TRBJ1-1; TRBD1 is a possible D gene (6 bases). The ends were cut back, 4 bases at V and 1 base at J, with 7 bases in the middle. Germline V lookup: CDR1 LNHDA, CDR2 SQIVND (reference sequence). The CDR3 loop spans 13 amino acids. For the CDR3, the DNA is TGTGCCAGTAGTAAGGACAGGAACACTGAAGCTTTCTTT. This sequence encodes CASSKDRNTEAFF.

The chain has TRBV28 and TRBJ2-5, with D hard to call. CDR3 size: 14 residues. Germline CDR1 and CDR2: MDHEN and SYDVKM. The V end lost 2 bases, the J end lost 2 bases, and 9 bases lay between the germline ends. In nucleotides, the CDR3 is TGTGCCAGCAGTTTAATGACAAGTCAAGAGACCCAGTACTTC. As protein: CASSLMTSQETQYF.

The CDR3 is CASSTGQSYTF. Written as DNA, the CDR3 is TGTGCCAGCAGCACAGGACAGAGCTACACCTTC. The chain uses TRBV7-9 and TRBJ1-2; tentative D call: TRBD1 (6 bases). V lost 5 bases and J 9 bases, leaving 10 bases between the germline ends. The CDR3 length is 11 residues. CDR1 SEHNR and CDR2 FQNEAQ come from the germline V gene (reference sequence).

V and J are TRBV18 and TRBJ2-1; 13 nucleotides agree with TRBD2. The CDR3 has 16 amino acids. Germline-derived CDR1 and CDR2 are KGHSH and LQKENI. The V segment lost 3 bases and the J segment 7 bases; nucleotides outside the gene matches: 6. CDR3 DNA sequence: TGTGCCAGCTCACCTGATGGACTAGCGGGAGCAAATGAGCAGTTCTTC. Translated: CASSPDGLAGANEQFF.

The chain employs TRBV18 and TRBJ1-2; 9 bases align to TRBD1. This CDR3 is 13 amino acids long. Trimming cost V 6 bases and J 4 bases; bases outside gene matches: 3. Germline-derived CDR1 and CDR2 are KGHSH and LQKENI. CDR3: CASSGQGGYGYTF. CDR3 DNA: TGTGCCAGCTCGGGACAGGGTGGCTATGGCTACACCTTC.

The chain links TRBV7-2 to TRBJ1-3; tentative D call: TRBD1 (6 bases). V was pared by 4 bases and J by 6 bases, with 10 bases between. Germline CDR1 SGHTA, CDR2 FQGNSA. CDR3 size: 13 residues. This chain's CDR3 is CASSSGQLNTIYF. The DNA of the CDR3 is TGTGCCAGCAGCTCCGGACAGCTAAACACCATATATTTT.

The chain has TRBV18 and TRBJ1-1; TRBD1 matches 9 bases. After removal of 5 bases from V and 10 bases from J, the junction contained 14 bases not matched to a gene. The CDR3 runs to 15 residues. The germline gives CDR1 KGHSH, CDR2 LQKENI. This chain's CDR3 is CASSTTGTGNGRAFF. The CDR3 DNA is TGTGCCAGCTCAACTACCGGGACAGGGAACGGGAGAGCTTTCTTT.

The gene calls are TRBV11-1 and TRBJ1-2; maybe TRBD1 (5 bases). The germline CDR1 and CDR2 sequences are SGHAT and FQDESV (reference sequence). This CDR3 region has 15 residues. The V gene lost 4 bases and the J gene lost 3 bases, with 15 bases spanning the gap. In DNA, the CDR3 is TGTGCCAGCAGCTCAACGCGGGGCAGGGACTATGGCTACACCTTC. Translated: CASSSTRGRDYGYTF.

The rearrangement joins TRBV18 to TRBJ1-1; the D gene is possibly TRBD1 (5 bases). Germline CDR1 reads KGHSH; CDR2 reads LQKENI. V was clipped by 1 base and J by 3 bases, with 15 bases between them. The CDR3 is 16 residues long. The CDR3 coding sequence is TGTGCCAGCTCACCACTCGCAGGGCTTATGGACACTGAAGCTTTCTTT. Encoded protein: CASSPLAGLMDTEAFF.

This chain links TRBV7-8 with TRBJ2-7; tentative D call: TRBD2 (5 bases). This CDR3 has 15 residues. Trimming shortened V by 6 bases and J by 1 base, and 16 bases separated the two germline ends. CDR1 and CDR2 from the germline V gene are SGHVS and FQNEAQ. The CDR3 here is CASRLTLVASYEQYF. DNA for the CDR3: TGTGCCAGCAGGCTGACACTAGTCGCATCCTACGAGCAGTACTTC.